In this sample, the clone carrying this T cell receptor beta chain turned up once. The data are from a study of STAT5B mutations in CD4+ large granular lymphocyte leukemia. In the study's own analysis: Lowest detectable productive clonotype frequency was 2.59 x 10-5. Profiled with immunoSEQ multiplex PCR; TCRdb holds only in-frame clones, not every one. V and J calls and clone size are given by that table; D and trimming were obtained from the DNA. Of over 25,000 clones in the sample, roughly 72% are singletons; the top ten hold 0.29%. J gave up 2 bases and V 3 bases, and 6 bases lay outside the gene matches. There are 16 residues in the CDR3. CDR1 SGHAT and CDR2 FQNNGV come from the germline V gene.

V is TRBV11-2 and J is TRBJ2-3, with 9 bases fitting TRBD2. This TCR was recovered from a human donor in good health. What was sequenced was CD4+ T cells from blood buffy coats. The CDR3 DNA sequence: TGTGCCAGCAGCTTCATGAGCGGGGGGTACACAGATACGCAGTATTTT. Residues: CASSFMSGGYTDTQYF.